A selection of T cell receptor beta chains follows, all from one sample in a study of shared clonotypes between healthy human individuals. This table comes from immunoSEQ multiplex PCR, and its TCRdb copy is limited to in-frame clones, with some not included. The profile covers 600,000 or so clones, with more than 95% appearing a single time and 0.25% to 0.35% taken by the ten largest. The sequenced sample was naive CD8+ T cells sorted from blood. The receptor set was obtained from a young man in good health. CDR3s include the opening cysteine and the closing phenylalanine or tryptophan. Fields, in order: D gene, J gene, V gene, clone size, CDR3 protein, CDR3 DNA. D genes are given only for firm matches. Rows give clone size only sometimes, using once, few, many, or a class for an expanded clone.

>.|TRBJ1-3|TRBV25-1|.
CASSAPNRAGNTIYF
TGTGCCAGCAGTGCCCCAAACAGGGCTGGAAACACCATATATTTT
>TRBD2|TRBJ2-1|TRBV9|once
CASSEGSGAIYNEQFF
TGTGCCAGCAGCGAGGGTAGCGGGGCCATATACAATGAGCAGTTCTTC
>.|TRBJ2-3|TRBV11-3|.
CASSLVSTDTQYF
TGTGCCAGCAGCTTAGTGAGTACAGATACGCAGTATTTT
>.|TRBJ2-7|TRBV28|.
CATHRDNPSYEQYF
TGTGCCACCCACCGGGACAACCCCTCCTACGAGCAGTACTTC
>TRBD1|TRBJ1-5|TRBV6-5|.
CASREQGYSNQPQHF
TGTGCCAGCAGAGAACAGGGGTATAGCAATCAGCCCCAGCATTTT
>.|TRBJ1-1|TRBV7-8|.
CASSLLSENTEAFF
TGTGCCAGCAGCTTACTTTCAGAGAACACTGAAGCTTTCTTT
>.|TRBJ1-1|TRBV5-1|.
CASSLAPTGAGMNTEAFF
TGCGCCAGCAGCTTGGCCCCCACCGGGGCAGGGATGAACACTGAAGCTTTCTTT
>.|TRBJ2-1|TRBV29-1|.
CSVEGDSSYNEQFF
TGCAGCGTTGAAGGAGACAGCTCCTACAATGAGCAGTTCTTC
>TRBD2|TRBJ2-7|TRBV13|.
CASSPGTSTSYEQYF
TGTGCCAGCAGCCCCGGGACTAGTACATCCTACGAGCAGTACTTC
>.|TRBJ2-7|TRBV27|.
CASSLFSHGEQYF
TGTGCCAGCAGCCTTTTTAGCCATGGAGAGCAGTACTTC
>TRBD2|TRBJ2-1|TRBV4-1|.
CASSASGGGGRDEQFF
TGCGCCAGCAGCGCCTCGGGAGGGGGGGGAAGAGATGAGCAGTTCTTC
>TRBD2|TRBJ2-1|TRBV7-9|.
CASSLTIAGENEQFF
TGTGCCAGCAGCTTGACGATAGCGGGAGAGAATGAGCAGTTCTTC
>.|TRBJ2-1|TRBV14|.
CASSQGVRRLDTNNEQFF
TGTGCCAGCAGCCAAGGAGTCCGAAGGCTAGACACTAACAATGAGCAGTTCTTC
>TRBD2|TRBJ2-1|TRBV14|.
CASSPRREPYNEQFF
TGTGCCAGCAGCCCACGGCGGGAGCCCTACAATGAGCAGTTCTTC
>.|TRBJ1-5|TRBV11-2|few
CASSTNINQPQHF
TGTGCCAGCAGCACAAACATCAATCAGCCCCAGCATTTT
>.|TRBJ2-1|TRBV7-9|.
CASSATGLNEQFF
TGTGCCAGCAGCGCGACGGGGTTGAATGAGCAGTTCTTC
>.|TRBJ2-7|TRBV9|.
CASSVGREVPYEQYF
TGTGCCAGCAGCGTAGGTAGGGAGGTCCCCTACGAGCAGTACTTC
>.|TRBJ1-2|TRBV30|once
CAWGPGVPSHYGYTF
TGTGCCTGGGGCCCAGGGGTCCCGTCCCACTATGGCTACACCTTC
>.|TRBJ1-5|TRBV7-8|.
CASSLGGVNQPQHF
TGTGCCAGCAGCTTAGGCGGGGTGAATCAGCCCCAGCATTTT
>.|TRBJ1-5|TRBV6-1|.
CLAGGQPQHF
TGCTTGGCGGGCGGTCAGCCCCAGCATTTT
>.|TRBJ1-3|TRBV9|.
CASSLRARGNTIYF
TGTGCCAGCAGCTTACGGGCCCGGGGAAACACCATATATTTT
>.|TRBJ2-1|TRBV29-1|.
CSVEAPRDLRNEQFF
TGCAGCGTTGAAGCTCCCCGGGACTTGAGGAATGAGCAGTTCTTC
>TRBD2|TRBJ2-7|TRBV7-9|.
CAIQTSGTYEQYF
TGTGCCATCCAGACTAGCGGGACTTACGAGCAGTACTTC
>.|TRBJ2-2|TRBV29-1|.
CSFRDGLNTGELFF
TGCAGCTTTAGGGACGGACTAAACACCGGGGAGCTGTTTTTT
>TRBD1|TRBJ1-2|TRBV2|.
CASSNLLQGAEGYTF
TGTGCCAGCAGTAACCTCCTACAGGGGGCAGAAGGCTACACCTTC
>.|TRBJ2-7|TRBV11-2|.
CASSLDVQGSSYEQYF
TGTGCCAGCAGCTTAGACGTTCAGGGCAGCTCCTACGAGCAGTACTTC
>TRBD2|TRBJ2-1|TRBV28|once
CASSLYTSANNEQFF
TGTGCCAGCAGTTTATATACTAGCGCCAATAATGAGCAGTTCTTC
>TRBD2|TRBJ2-5|TRBV4-1|.
CASSGRIGGDRMETQYF
TGCGCCAGCAGCGGGCGCATTGGGGGGGACCGGATGGAGACCCAGTACTTC
>.|TRBJ2-7|TRBV4-1|.
CASSQEGDLRDEQYF
TGCGCCAGCAGCCAAGAAGGGGACCTCCGGGACGAGCAGTACTTC